This T cell receptor (beta chain) was retrieved from a study of T cells in Graves' hyperthyroidism and ophthalmopathy. Whole-study findings and limits: The model identified upcoming ophthalmopathy a median approximately six months ahead of onset.

Criteria for exclusion of patients were uncontrolled infection, other autoimmune disease, pregnancy or lactation. TCR beta CDR3 regions were amplified from RNA transcripts. The HTBI set primed first-round TCR CDR3 RT-PCR. TCRdb fed the multiplex PCR reads into MiXCR, producing one record per CDR3 protein. The sample records 600,000 to 700,000 distinct CDR3 sequences, nearly 45% being singletons. The CDR3 consists of 14 residues. Germline values: CDR1 LNHDA, CDR2 SQIVND (reference sequence). Comments on this clonotype: Its antigen is not known. A much larger clonotype is one base distant, so this may be a read error.

The rearrangement links TRBV19 to TRBJ1-1; 8 bases agree with TRBD1. Specimen: peripheral blood or thyroid tissue (not recorded which). This clonotype originated in an adult man with Graves' disease, either hyperthyroidism or ophthalmopathy (not recorded which). CDR3 in amino acids: CASSSRGPNAEAFF. The CDR3 region has the DNA TGTGCCAGTAGTAGCAGGGGGCCGAACGCTGAAGCTTTCTTT.